Listed here is a single TCR beta chain. This entry comes from a study of blood T cell repertoires in COVID-19. Assay: immunoSEQ multiplex PCR; the TCRdb copy retains only in-frame clones and omits some. The data show some 190,000 clones, approximately 83% seen once. The material sequenced was peripheral blood. The sequence was obtained from a human donor with active or convalescent COVID-19. The donor label of this sample is uncertain.

CDR3 residues: CASSPNRQDTAFF. CDR3 DNA: TGTGCCAGCAGCCCCAACCGCCAGGACACGGCTTTCTTT. The rearrangement links TRBV25-1 to TRBJ1-1; possibly TRBD1 for D (5 bases). The CDR3 is made up of 13 amino acids. V gave up 6 bases and J gave up 11 bases, with 19 bases separating them. The germline gives CDR1 MGHDK, CDR2 SYGVNS.